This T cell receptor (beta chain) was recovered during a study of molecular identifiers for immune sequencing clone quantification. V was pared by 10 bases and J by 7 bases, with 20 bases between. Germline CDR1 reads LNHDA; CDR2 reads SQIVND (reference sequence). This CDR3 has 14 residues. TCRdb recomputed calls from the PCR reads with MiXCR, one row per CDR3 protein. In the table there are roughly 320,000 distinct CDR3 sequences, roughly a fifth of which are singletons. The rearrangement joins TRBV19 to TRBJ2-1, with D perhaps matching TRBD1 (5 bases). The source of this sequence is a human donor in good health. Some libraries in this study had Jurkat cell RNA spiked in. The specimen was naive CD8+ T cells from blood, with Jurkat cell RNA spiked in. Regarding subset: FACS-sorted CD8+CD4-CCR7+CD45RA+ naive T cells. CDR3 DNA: TGTGCCACCGCGGACAAGGGATCCCTTAATGAGCAGTTCTTC. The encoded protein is CATADKGSLNEQFF.